This TCR beta chain was identified during a study of cytomegalovirus exposure and HLA in healthy donors (dated by TCRdb to 2016 to 2017). Describing the broader study: An earlier analysis of 587 of the donors reported 276 Gb of sequence data and 90 million to 120 million unique TCR beta sequences obtained from around 180 million T cells. Class I and class II HLA loci were covered by the typing at four-digit resolution. Typing coverage differed by locus: A, B, C, DRB1 and DQB1 were typed in roughly 620-630 donors, DQA1 in about 500, DPA1 in some 600, and DPB1 in roughly 470. An earlier analysis of 450 to 750 of the donors used high-throughput TCR beta sequencing to judge whether each TCR beta V gene segment behaved as functional or pseudogenic. All discovery cohort repertoires had been generated using a single sequencing platform. Approximately 310 gigabases of sequencing data and tens of millions of unique TCR sequences were included in an early release covering roughly 700 HLA-typed donors. The study used immunosequencing to profile the T cell repertoires of more than 650 subjects and linked those repertoires to cytomegalovirus serostatus. In a later analysis, previously published TCR beta repertoires from 500 to 750 donors were re-analyzed and high-resolution HLA genotyping was added so that TCR occurrence patterns could be studied. Several DR-DQ haplotypes were handled as single units for association and clustering because linkage in the cohort was strong. Along with the roughly 710-subject first cohort, a separate validation cohort of approximately 110 different subjects was used. The study was designed to test whether signatures of past pathogen exposure could be identified by cataloging public T cell receptors. The later analysis used no new phenotypic data to find candidate immune exposures, relying instead on TCR beta sequences and their occurrence across donors. Of the roughly 400 genotyped donors, about 84% fell in the genetic ancestry cluster associated with self-reported Caucasian donors. The study combined high-throughput TCR immunosequencing, statistical association of individual TCRs with disease status, and machine learning to predict cytomegalovirus infection status. Donor age, sex, ethnicity and CMV serostatus were compiled together with the repertoire data. Across under 500 genotyped donors of the cohort, an average of about 240,000 unique TCR beta nucleotide sequences per donor were sequenced, and roughly 18% of those sequences were non-productive. Genome-wide SNP genotypes for about 60% of the 666 donors were used in a later genetic analysis, which treated that subset as a discovery cohort.

As regards this clone: Its antigen has not been determined. Base qualities are missing; no much larger clone stands one base away.

Trimming takes 1 base from V and 2 bases from J, and the germline ends sit 9 bases apart. From the cysteine through the phenylalanine, the CDR3 covers 15 amino acids. Only the CDR3 DNA is retained, 45 bases long and in frame from the first base. The CDR1 and CDR2 encoded by the germline V gene are SGHTA and FQGNSA. Findings and caveats that apply to the study as a whole: Sequencing depth was assumed to be roughly uniform across donors in the presence/absence analyses, though that assumption may not hold. Because HLA typing was missing for some donors at each locus, association tests included only the typed subset. Compared with equally common non-associated chains, HLA-associated TCR beta chains in a later analysis were more clonally expanded and had lower generation probabilities. A cluster of highly shared sequence variants was judged likely to be a technical artifact of the sequencing pipeline. In a later analysis, several top co-occurrence clusters were reported to appear linked to parvovirus B19, influenza, CMV and Epstein-Barr virus. According to a later analysis, most CMV-associated TCR beta chains appeared to be HLA-restricted, and the HLA associations seemed to be driven largely by CMV exposure. A further reported finding was that TCR beta sequences accurately predicted the HLA-A and HLA-B alleles for most subjects in the first cohort. Because counts were too low, more than 15 rarely observed V segments, including chromosome 9 orphons, were left out of the earlier analysis of 587 of the donors. At a false discovery rate of 0.05, a later analysis linked some 17,000 TCR beta sequences to specific HLA alleles. In the study, around 150 TCR beta chains were listed as associated with cytomegalovirus. Immune exposure information for the cohort was limited to CMV serostatus. Most TCR sequences were seen in very few donors, while some public TCRs were found in many individuals. Compared with the approximately 710-donor mean, donors in an Asian-associated ancestry cluster had fewer N-insertions in productive TCRs, according to a later genetic analysis. A later analysis found that TCR association rates varied across HLA loci, with DRB1 alleles showing the most associated TCRs and HLA-C alleles the fewest. Linkage disequilibrium might explain the correlated functional status among segregating V segments, but an unknown experimental factor could not be excluded. A later genetic analysis associated a missense DCLRE1C variant with V-gene and J-gene trimming of TCR beta chains, and an independent cohort replicated the association. Cytomegalovirus status was reported to be diagnosed by the classifier with high specificity and sensitivity in both the original and validation cohorts. Some IMGT-functional V segments, including TRBV6-2 and TRBV6-3, could not be told apart with the 87-base-pair reads, so those segments were excluded. This cohort had only TCR beta chains sequenced, and the lack of alpha or paired-chain data limited which features could be detected. In an earlier analysis of 587 of the donors, most TCR beta V segments appeared in productive rearrangements about 87% or about 30% of the time, broadly matching IMGT annotations. In vitro tests confirmed that three of the cytomegalovirus-associated TCR beta chains recognize cytomegalovirus antigens. It was suggested by the authors that the approach could potentially be generalized to other disease states and immunological phenotypes. When HLA alleles, especially DR and DQ, strongly co-occurred, attributing TCR associations to individual alleles was difficult.

The receptor library was made with the immunoSEQ multiplex PCR assay. A mixture of 60 forward primers for TCR Vbeta segments and 13 reverse primers for TCR Jbeta segments was used in the multiplex PCR. Amplification of the CDR3 region of rearranged TCR beta genes was performed with a multiplex PCR assay on genomic DNA. The amplified TCR beta libraries were sequenced on the Illumina HiSeq System as 87-base-pair reads. From the authors' description of their analysis: A later analysis counted about 80 million unique TCR beta chains across the 640 or so repertoires, and 10 million to 12 million of these chains were shared by at least two donors. Raw reads were error-corrected and collapsed into unique sequences with a nearest-neighbor algorithm that merged closely related sequences to remove PCR and sequencing errors. Alignment of CDR3 sequences to IMGT reference sequences was used to assign V, D and J gene segments. For a sequence to be retained, a match of at least six nucleotides was required to both a V gene segment and a J gene segment. A rearrangement counted as productive if the CDR3 had no stop codons and remained in frame with V and J, and every other rearrangement counted as non-productive. CDR3 was defined by IMGT convention, running from the second conserved V-encoded cysteine to the conserved J-encoded phenylalanine. The earlier analysis of 500 to 750 of the donors excluded any sequence lacking an unambiguous match to a single V gene segment. In an earlier analysis of a few hundred of the donors, a V segment was called functional when productive rearrangements were above 56.7%, and segregating when the standard deviation between donors exceeded 5%. A statistical classification framework was built to diagnose cytomegalovirus status from the catalog of TCR beta chain sequences. In a later analysis, TCR nucleotide sequences were compared against IMGT/GENE-DB human TR gene sequences so that V and J genes could be assigned. Using the TCRdist pipeline, a later analysis assigned CDR3 sequences along with most-parsimonious VDJ recombination scenarios. A later analysis defined each TCR beta chain by its CDR3 amino acid sequence plus V-gene family, and excluded reads lacking a unique V-gene family. A later analysis removed 592 highly shared, low-generation-probability nucleotide sequences to deal with suspected cross-contamination and a sequencing artifact. In a later analysis, a clonal expansion index was calculated for each public chain from normalized within-repertoire ranks of inferred template counts. Generation probabilities in a later analysis came from a VDJ recombination model fitted to out-of-frame rearrangements, and those results were checked against IGoR. Hypergeometric tests were used in a later analysis to score TCR-TCR, TCR-HLA and TCR-CMV co-occurrence, with a repertoire-size bias correction applied to the TCR pairs. In a later analysis, false discovery rates were estimated by permuting HLA or CMV assignments 20 times. A later analysis grouped co-occurring TCRs with DBSCAN, adding TCRdist sequence similarity when clustering within HLA-allele-positive subsets. Repertoires with fewer than 30,000 or more than 120,000 public chains, plus five repertoires with anomalous nucleotide sharing, were excluded from co-occurrence clustering. The source is immuneACCESS, and TCRdb retained only in-frame sequences with V and J called. Part of the clones is not carried over; for the studies checked, unresolved V genes explain less than half of this, and the remainder is unexplained. V and J calls and clone size are copied from that table; D and trimming were computed from the DNA. The sample profile shows 130,000 to 150,000 clones; about 74% of them were found once. The ten largest clonotypes hold roughly 4.6% of the sample.

The cohort was made up of 650 to 700 healthy bone marrow donors. Cohort members were all nominally healthy when sampled, although unrecorded immune exposures were likely present. The donor tested CMV seronegative and was one of the 352 seronegative cohort members. A peripheral blood sample was provided by each donor, and peripheral blood mononuclear cells were used for TCR beta sequencing. Genomic DNA was extracted from the blood cell samples with the Qiagen DNeasy Blood Extraction Kit. What was sequenced was PBMCs. The rearranged segments are TRBV7-2 and TRBJ2-1; a tentative D match to TRBD2 spans 5 bases. This clonotype was sampled from a woman aged 45-65 years in good health and CMV-seronegative. The CDR3 loop reads CASSLDPGTYNEQFF. The bases are TGTGCCAGCAGCTTAGACCCGGGGACCTACAATGAGCAGTTCTTC. The full variable domain, with segments outside the CDR3 supplied by the reference TRBV7-2 and TRBJ2-1 proteins, appears as GAGVSQSPSNKVTEKGKDVELRCDPISGHTALYWYRQSLGQGLEFLIYFQGNSAPDKSGLPSDRFSAERTGGSVSTLTIQRTQQEDSAVYLCASSLDPGTYNEQFFGPGTRLTVL.